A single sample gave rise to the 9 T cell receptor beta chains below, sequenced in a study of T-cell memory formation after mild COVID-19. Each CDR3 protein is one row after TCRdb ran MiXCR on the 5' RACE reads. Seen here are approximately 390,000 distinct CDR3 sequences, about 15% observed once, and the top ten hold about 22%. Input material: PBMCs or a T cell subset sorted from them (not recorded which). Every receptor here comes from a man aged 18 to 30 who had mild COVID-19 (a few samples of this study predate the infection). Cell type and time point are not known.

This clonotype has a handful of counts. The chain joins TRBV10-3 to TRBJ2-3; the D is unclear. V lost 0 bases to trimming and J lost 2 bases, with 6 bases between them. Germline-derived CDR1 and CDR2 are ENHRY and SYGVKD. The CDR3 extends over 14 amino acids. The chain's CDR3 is CAISESAHTDTQYF. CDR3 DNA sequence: TGTGCCATCAGTGAGTCAGCCCACACAGATACGCAGTATTTT.

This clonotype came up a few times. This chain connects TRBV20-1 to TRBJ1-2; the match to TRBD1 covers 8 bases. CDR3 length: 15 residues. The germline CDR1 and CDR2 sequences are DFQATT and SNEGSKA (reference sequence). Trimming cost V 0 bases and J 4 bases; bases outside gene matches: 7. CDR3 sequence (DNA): TGCAGTGCTAGAGATCTTACAGGGGGGTCCTATGGCTACACCTTC. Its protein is CSARDLTGGSYGYTF.

CDR3 sequence: CSTIGGAFRAEAFF. Here the CDR3 DNA reads TGCAGTACGATAGGAGGGGCGTTCCGGGCTGAAGCTTTCTTT. This chain links TRBV20-1 with TRBJ1-1; D possibly corresponds to TRBD1 (5 bases). Germline CDR1 DFQATT, CDR2 SNEGSKA (reference sequence). CDR3 length equals 14 residues. Between the trimmed V and J ends, which lost 8 bases and 6 bases, there was a span of 22 bases.

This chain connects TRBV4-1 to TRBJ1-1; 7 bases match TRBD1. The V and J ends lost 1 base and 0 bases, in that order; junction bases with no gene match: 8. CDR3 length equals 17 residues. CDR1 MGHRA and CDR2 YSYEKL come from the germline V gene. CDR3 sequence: CASSQVNRGPMNTEAFF. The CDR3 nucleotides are TGCGCCAGCAGCCAAGTGAACAGGGGACCCATGAACACTGAAGCTTTCTTT.

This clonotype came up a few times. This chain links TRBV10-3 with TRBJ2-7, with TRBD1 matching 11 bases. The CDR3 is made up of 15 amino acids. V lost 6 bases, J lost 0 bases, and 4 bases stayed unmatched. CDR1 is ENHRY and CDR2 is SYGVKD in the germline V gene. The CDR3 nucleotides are TGTGCCATCAGCAAGGGACAGGGGGTCTCCTACGAGCAGTACGTC. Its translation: CAISKGQGVSYEQYV.

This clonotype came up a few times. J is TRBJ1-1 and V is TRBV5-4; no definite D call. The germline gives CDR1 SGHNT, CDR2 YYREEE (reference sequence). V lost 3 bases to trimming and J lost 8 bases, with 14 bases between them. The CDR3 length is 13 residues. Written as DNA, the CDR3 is TGTGCCAGCAGCTCTCAGAGAACCTACGAAGCTTTCTTT. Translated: CASSSQRTYEAFF.

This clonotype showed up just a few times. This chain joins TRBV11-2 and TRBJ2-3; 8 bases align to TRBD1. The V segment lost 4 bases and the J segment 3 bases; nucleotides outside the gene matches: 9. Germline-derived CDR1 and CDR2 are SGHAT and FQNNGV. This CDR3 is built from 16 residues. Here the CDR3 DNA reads TGTGCCAGCAGCTCCCGGACAGGGATTAGGACAGATACGCAGTATTTT. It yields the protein CASSSRTGIRTDTQYF.

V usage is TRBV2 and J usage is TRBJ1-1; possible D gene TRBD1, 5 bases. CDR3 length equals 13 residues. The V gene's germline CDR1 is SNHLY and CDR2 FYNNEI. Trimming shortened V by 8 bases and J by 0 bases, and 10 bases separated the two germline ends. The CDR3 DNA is TGTGCCAGCTCGGGACTCTTGAACACTGAAGCTTTCTTT. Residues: CASSGLLNTEAFF. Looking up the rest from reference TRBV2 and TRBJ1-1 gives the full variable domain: EPEVTQTPSHQVTQMGQEVILRCVPISNHLYFYWYRQILGQKVEFLVSFYNNEISEKSEIFDDQFSVERPDGSNFTLKIRSTKLEDSAMYFCASSGLLNTEAFFGQGTRLTVV.

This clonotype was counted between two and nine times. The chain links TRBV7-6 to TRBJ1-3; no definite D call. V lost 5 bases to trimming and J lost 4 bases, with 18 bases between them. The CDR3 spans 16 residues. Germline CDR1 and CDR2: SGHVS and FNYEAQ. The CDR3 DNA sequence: TGTGCCAGCAGCCTCACACACCTAGCAACGGGAAACACCATATATTTT. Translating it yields CASSLTHLATGNTIYF.